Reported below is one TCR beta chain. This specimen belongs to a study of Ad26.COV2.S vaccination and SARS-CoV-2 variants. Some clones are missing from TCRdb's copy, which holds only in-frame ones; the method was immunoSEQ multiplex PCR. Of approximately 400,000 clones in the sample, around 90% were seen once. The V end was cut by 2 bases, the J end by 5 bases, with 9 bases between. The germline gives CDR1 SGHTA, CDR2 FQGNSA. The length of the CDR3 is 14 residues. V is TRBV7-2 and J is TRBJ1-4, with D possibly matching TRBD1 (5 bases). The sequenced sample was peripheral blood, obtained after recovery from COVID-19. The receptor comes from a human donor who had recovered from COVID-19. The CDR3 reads CASSLRDANEKLFF. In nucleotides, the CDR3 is TGTGCCAGCAGCTTAAGGGACGCCAATGAAAAACTGTTTTTT.